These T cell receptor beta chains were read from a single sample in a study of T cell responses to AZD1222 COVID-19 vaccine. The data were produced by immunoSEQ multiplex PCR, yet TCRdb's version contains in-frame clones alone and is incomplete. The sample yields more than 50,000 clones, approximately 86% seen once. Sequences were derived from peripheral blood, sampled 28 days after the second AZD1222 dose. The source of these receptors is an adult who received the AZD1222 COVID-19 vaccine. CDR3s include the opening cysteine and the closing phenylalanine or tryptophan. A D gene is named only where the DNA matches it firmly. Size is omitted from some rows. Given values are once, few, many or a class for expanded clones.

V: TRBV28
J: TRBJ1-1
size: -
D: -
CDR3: CASREHLNTEAFF
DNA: TGTGCCAGCAGAGAACACCTGAACACTGAAGCTTTCTTT

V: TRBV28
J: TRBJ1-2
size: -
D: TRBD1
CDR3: CASTPVGQASYGYTF
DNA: TGTGCCAGCACTCCCGTCGGACAGGCCTCCTATGGCTACACCTTC

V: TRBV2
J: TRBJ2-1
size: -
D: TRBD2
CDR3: CASKRASGSDEQFF
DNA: TGTGCCAGCAAAAGAGCTAGCGGGAGTGATGAGCAGTTCTTC

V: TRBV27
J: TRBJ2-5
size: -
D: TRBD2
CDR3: CASDRREGVQETQYF
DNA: TGTGCCAGCGATAGGCGGGAGGGGGTCCAAGAGACCCAGTACTTC

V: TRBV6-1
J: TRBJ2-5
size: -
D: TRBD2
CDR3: CASSESGRGLSETQYF
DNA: TGTGCCAGCAGTGAGTCAGGGAGGGGTTTATCAGAGACCCAGTACTTC

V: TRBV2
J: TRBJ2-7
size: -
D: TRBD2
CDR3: CASSAGLVAYF
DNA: TGTGCCAGCAGTGCTGGACTAGTCGCTTACTTC

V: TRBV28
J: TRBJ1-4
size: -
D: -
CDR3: CASSFRTEGEKLFF
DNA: TGTGCCAGCAGTTTTCGCACAGAGGGTGAAAAACTGTTTTTT

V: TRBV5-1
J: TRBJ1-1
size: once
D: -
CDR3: CASSLPTQRTEAFF
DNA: TGCGCCAGCAGCTTACCGACACAAAGGACTGAAGCTTTCTTT

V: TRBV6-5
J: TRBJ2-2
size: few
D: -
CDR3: CASSLGRITGELFF
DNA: TGTGCCAGCAGTCTCGGTAGAATCACCGGGGAGCTGTTTTTT

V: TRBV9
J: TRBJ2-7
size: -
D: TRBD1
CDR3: CATIIGHPTGLGEQYF
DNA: TGTGCCACCATCATTGGCCATCCGACAGGGTTGGGTGAGCAGTACTTC

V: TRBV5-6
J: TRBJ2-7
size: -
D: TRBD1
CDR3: CASSLGWPTGTGGYEQYF
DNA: TGTGCCAGCAGCTTGGGTTGGCCCACCGGGACAGGGGGCTACGAGCAGTACTTC

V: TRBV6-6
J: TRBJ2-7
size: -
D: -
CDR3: CASSYSVSLLAPEQYF
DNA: TGTGCCAGCAGTTACTCGGTGTCCTTACTGGCGCCCGAGCAGTACTTC

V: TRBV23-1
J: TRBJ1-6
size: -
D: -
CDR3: CDNSPLHF
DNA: TGCGACAATTCACCCCTCCACTTT

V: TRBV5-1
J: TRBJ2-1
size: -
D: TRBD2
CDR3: CASQWGAGGRSEQFF
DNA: TGCGCCAGCCAGTGGGGGGCGGGAGGGCGGAGTGAGCAGTTCTTC

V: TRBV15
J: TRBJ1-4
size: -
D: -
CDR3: CATSRALNEKLFF
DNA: TGTGCCACCAGCAGGGCCCTTAATGAAAAACTGTTTTTT

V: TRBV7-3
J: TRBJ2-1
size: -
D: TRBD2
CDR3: CASSPASGSYNEQFF
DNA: TGTGCCAGCAGCCCCGCTAGCGGGAGCTACAATGAGCAGTTCTTC

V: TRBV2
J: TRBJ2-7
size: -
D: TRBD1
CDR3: CASSSGTGLSSYEQYF
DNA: TGTGCCAGCAGTTCCGGGACAGGCCTGAGCTCCTACGAGCAGTACTTC

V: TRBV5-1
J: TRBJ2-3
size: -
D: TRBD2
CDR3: CASSFLASGSTDTQYF
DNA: TGCGCCAGCAGCTTTCTGGCTAGCGGGAGCACAGATACGCAGTATTTT

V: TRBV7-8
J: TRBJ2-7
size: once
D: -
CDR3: CASSLAARRYEQYF
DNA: TGTGCCAGCAGCTTAGCAGCCCGACGCTACGAGCAGTACTTC

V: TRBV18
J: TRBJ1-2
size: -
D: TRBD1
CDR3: CASSRTQGDYGYTF
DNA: TGTGCCAGCTCACGCACTCAGGGGGACTATGGCTACACCTTC

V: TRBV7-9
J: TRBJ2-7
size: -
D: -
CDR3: CASSPQGGGQEYEQYF
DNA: TGTGCCAGCAGCCCACAGGGTGGGGGCCAAGAATACGAGCAGTACTTC

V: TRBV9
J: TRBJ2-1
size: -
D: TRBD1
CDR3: CASSKWTGWYNEQFF
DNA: TGTGCCAGCAGCAAATGGACAGGGTGGTACAATGAGCAGTTCTTC

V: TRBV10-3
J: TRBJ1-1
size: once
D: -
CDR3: CAISESGGMNTEAFF
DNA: TGTGCCATCAGTGAGTCGGGCGGAATGAACACTGAAGCTTTCTTT

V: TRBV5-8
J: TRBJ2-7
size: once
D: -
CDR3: CASSFASTAIYEQYF
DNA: TGTGCCAGCAGTTTTGCCTCGACAGCCATATACGAGCAGTACTTC

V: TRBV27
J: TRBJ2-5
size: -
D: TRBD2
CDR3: CASRREGETQYF
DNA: TGTGCCAGCAGGCGGGAGGGAGAGACCCAGTACTTC

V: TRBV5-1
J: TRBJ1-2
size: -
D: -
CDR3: CASSLGQASYGYTF
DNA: TGCGCCAGCAGCTTGGGGCAGGCTTCCTATGGCTACACCTTC

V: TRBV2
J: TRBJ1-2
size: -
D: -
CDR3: CASSQGYGYTF
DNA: TGTGCCAGCAGTCAGGGCTATGGCTACACCTTC

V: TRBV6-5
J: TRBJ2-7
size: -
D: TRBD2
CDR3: CASRKSGRNEQYF
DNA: TGTGCCAGCAGGAAAAGCGGGAGAAACGAGCAGTACTTC

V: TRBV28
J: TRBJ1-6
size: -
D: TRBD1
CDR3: CAIPGTGNSPLHF
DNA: TGTGCCATCCCCGGGACAGGAAATTCACCCCTCCACTTT